A single sample gave rise to the 21 T cell receptor beta chains below, sequenced in a study of blood T cells in healthy people across ages. Primed by a sample-barcoded 5' primer and a J-beta primer mix, a second PCR proceeded for 7 to 11 cycles. TCRdb re-called the 5' RACE reads with MiXCR, one entry per CDR3 protein. The repertoire holds hundreds of thousands of distinct CDR3 sequences, with under 70% as singletons. Sequencing used blood. The receptors derive from a man aged 55-75 years in good health.

The chain joins TRBV20-1 to TRBJ2-1; 8 bases map to TRBD2. CDR1 is DFQATT, CDR2 SNEGSKA, per germline (reference sequence). Unmatched junction bases numbered 5, after V lost 4 bases and J lost 3 bases. The CDR3 contains 14 residues. DNA for the CDR3: TGCAGTGCTAACGGGGGGGCTTTCTACAATGAGCAGTTCTTC. Translated: CSANGGAFYNEQFF.

The chain links TRBV28 to TRBJ1-2, with 9 bases aligning to TRBD1. V dropped 5 bases and J dropped 2; count of bases not matched to a gene: 9. The germline CDR1 and CDR2 sequences are MDHEN and SYDVKM. This CDR3 comprises 16 residues. CDR3 nucleotide sequence: TGTGCCAGCAGTCAAGCTCCGGGACAGGGCAACTATGGCTACACCTTC. The encoded protein is CASSQAPGQGNYGYTF.

This clonotype was observed at least ten times. This could be a read error, since a much larger clone is one nucleotide away. This chain uses TRBV3-1 with TRBJ2-5; 8 bases agree with TRBD1. Germline CDR1 reads LGHDT; CDR2 reads YNNKEL (reference sequence). The length of the CDR3 is 13 residues. As DNA, the CDR3 is TGTGCCAGCAGCAAAGACAGGGGTTATGAGCAGTACTTC. Protein sequence: CASSKDRGYEQYF.

CDR3 sequence reads: CASSPRGHSKETQYF. In nucleotides, the CDR3 is TGTGCCAGCTCACCCCGGGGGCACTCAAAAGAGACCCAGTACTTC. The chain carries TRBV12-3 or TRBV12-4 and TRBJ2-5; D may correspond to TRBD1 or TRBD2 (6 bases each). Trimming stripped 8 bases from V and 3 bases from J, with 19 bases between. The CDR3 has 15 amino acids.

The chain uses TRBV9 and TRBJ2-5; 7 nucleotides line up with TRBD2. The junction had 3 bases not matched to a gene; V was cut back by 0 bases and J by 1 base. This CDR3 has 15 residues. Germline V gives CDR1 SGDLS, CDR2 YYNGEE. Here the CDR3 reads CASSVGASGQETQYF. CDR3 coding DNA: TGTGCCAGCAGCGTAGGAGCTAGCGGCCAAGAGACCCAGTACTTC.

The rearrangement joins TRBV7-7 to TRBJ2-5, with D perhaps TRBD1 (5 bases). Germline CDR1 is SSHAT and CDR2 is FNYEAQ (reference sequence). Trimming shortened V by 5 bases and J by 0 bases, and 13 bases separated the two germline ends. CDR3 length: 15 amino acids. CDR3 region: CASSPGHLYQETQYF. CDR3 sequence (DNA): TGTGCCAGCAGCCCCGGACATCTGTACCAAGAGACCCAGTACTTC.

In its sample, this clonotype was seen a few times. The rearrangement uses TRBV6-4 and TRBJ2-1; 8 bases align to TRBD1. J was trimmed by 0 bases and V by 4 bases; bases with no gene match: 5. The CDR3 loop spans 16 amino acids. Per germline, CDR1 MRHNA and CDR2 SNTAGT. Here the CDR3 DNA reads TGTGCCAGCAGTGGCCCCGGGACAGGCTCCTACAATGAGCAGTTCTTC. Translating gives CASSGPGTGSYNEQFF.

The genes are TRBV5-1 and TRBJ2-2, with 10 nucleotides matching TRBD2. Germline V gene lookup returns CDR1 SGHRS and CDR2 YFSETQ. The CDR3 extends over 17 amino acids. V lost 4 bases to trimming and J lost 0 bases; unmatched junction nucleotides: 6. The CDR3 sequence is CASSLPTSGTNTGELFF. The CDR3 DNA is TGCGCCAGCAGCCTCCCTACTAGCGGGACGAACACCGGGGAGCTGTTTTTT.

This clonotype was seen a few times. The chain employs TRBV7-2 and TRBJ2-2; a weak D match, TRBD2 (6 bases). The CDR3 spans 14 residues. CDR1 is SGHTA, CDR2 FQGNSA, per germline. Trimming pared 3 bases from V and 4 bases from J, leaving 9 bases between. The chain's CDR3 is CASSLGLFTGELFF. The DNA for the CDR3 is TGTGCCAGCAGCTTGGGACTCTTCACCGGGGAGCTGTTTTTT.

The genes are TRBV6-6 and TRBJ2-3; D is uncertain. This CDR3 contains 14 residues. V gave up 0 bases and J gave up 2 bases, with 6 bases separating them. Germline values: CDR1 MNHNY, CDR2 SVGAGI (reference sequence). The CDR3 DNA is TGTGCCAGCAGTTACTCCTCAATCACAGATACGCAGTATTTT. Amino acid sequence: CASSYSSITDTQYF.

The chain carries TRBV28 and TRBJ1-5; 8 bases are shared with TRBD1. Germline lookup yields CDR1 MDHEN and CDR2 SYDVKM. V was clipped by 5 bases and J by 2 bases; unmatched bases: 5. The CDR3 has 15 amino acids. CDR3 sequence reads: CASSGTGAGNQPQHF. Here the CDR3 DNA reads TGTGCCAGCAGTGGGACAGGAGCGGGCAATCAGCCCCAGCATTTT. The full variable domain, in which reference TRBV28 and TRBJ1-5 provide the parts outside the CDR3, is DVKVTQSSRYLVKRTGEKVFLECVQDMDHENMFWYRQDPGLGLRLIYFSYDVKMKEKGDIPEGYSVSREKKERFSLILESASTNQTSMYLCASSGTGAGNQPQHFGDGTRLSIL.

This sequence joins TRBV5-1 and TRBJ2-3, with 13 bases that match TRBD2. Germline CDR1 SGHRS, CDR2 YFSETQ. This CDR3 is built from 17 residues. Trimming cost V 0 bases and J 4 bases; bases outside gene matches: 5. CDR3 nucleotides: TGCGCCAGCAGCTTGGGACTAGCGGGGGGAACGGCAGATACGCAGTATTTT. This codes for CASSLGLAGGTADTQYF.

This chain uses TRBV5-1 with TRBJ2-7, with 8 bases identical to TRBD2. The CDR3 is 15 residues long. Germline CDR1 reads SGHRS; CDR2 reads YFSETQ. Trimming at V came to 3 bases and at J to 2 bases, leaving 7 bases not matched to a gene. CDR3 sequence: CASSSPDGGAYEQYF. The DNA of the CDR3 is TGCGCCAGCAGCTCCCCTGACGGGGGGGCCTACGAGCAGTACTTC. The full variable domain, rest sourced from reference TRBV5-1 and TRBJ2-7, is KAGVTQTPRYLIKTRGQQVTLSCSPISGHRSVSWYQQTPGQGLQFLFEYFSETQRNKGNFPGRFSGRQFSNSRSEMNVSTLELGDSALYLCASSSPDGGAYEQYFGPGTRLTVT.

V and J are TRBV5-1 and TRBJ2-2; no clear D. This CDR3 has 13 amino acids. Trimming left V 3 bases short and J 5 bases short, with 8 bases between. Germline CDR1 is SGHRS and CDR2 is YFSETQ. The CDR3 nucleotides are TGCGCCAGCAGCTCCACCCAGACCGGGGAGCTGTTTTTT. Translation: CASSSTQTGELFF.

The V call is TRBV7-3, the J call TRBJ2-4, with TRBD1 as a possible D gene (5 bases). In germline, CDR1 is SGHTA, CDR2 FQGTGA. Trimming cost V 2 bases and J 8 bases, with 10 bases left between them. The CDR3 is 13 residues long. Here the CDR3 DNA reads TGTGCCAGCAGCTTATGGTCCAGGGACATTCAGTACTTC. It codes for CASSLWSRDIQYF.

Only a few counts were recorded for this clonotype. The chain joins TRBV20-1 to TRBJ2-4; D is undetermined. The CDR3 is 13 amino acids. V gave up 6 bases and J gave up 0 bases, with 9 bases separating them. CDR1 is DFQATT and CDR2 is SNEGSKA in the germline V gene (reference sequence). The CDR3 DNA reads TGCAGTGCCCCCCTTCTAGCCAAAAACATTCAGTACTTC. This gives the protein CSAPLLAKNIQYF.

Turning to this clonotype: A clone one base away is much larger, so this may be a read error. The chain uses TRBV20-1 and TRBJ2-5; D possibly corresponds to TRBD2 (6 bases). Germline-derived CDR1 and CDR2 are DFQATT and SNEGSKA (reference sequence). This CDR3 is built from 15 residues. CDR3 sequence (DNA): TGCAGTGCTTTTAATCCGGGAGCCACGGGGGAGACCCGGTACTTC. Translated: CSAFNPGATGETRYF.

The genes are TRBV28 and TRBJ2-3; the D is unclear. The CDR3 is 14 amino acids. Per the germline V gene, CDR1 is MDHEN and CDR2 is SYDVKM. Trimming stripped 9 bases from V and 0 bases from J, with 13 bases between. As DNA, the CDR3 is TGTGCCAGTACCTCCGCCGGGAGCACAGATACGCAGTATTTT. It codes for CASTSAGSTDTQYF. Full variable domain (rest looked up from reference TRBV28 and TRBJ2-3): DVKVTQSSRYLVKRTGEKVFLECVQDMDHENMFWYRQDPGLGLRLIYFSYDVKMKEKGDIPEGYSVSREKKERFSLILESASTNQTSMYLCASTSAGSTDTQYFGPGTRLTVL.

The gene calls are TRBV20-1 and TRBJ2-7; D is unresolved. V lost 6 bases to trimming and J lost 0 bases, with 9 bases between them. CDR1 DFQATT and CDR2 SNEGSKA come from the germline V gene (reference sequence). The CDR3 consists of 12 residues. The CDR3 DNA reads as TGCAGTGCCCCTGGGGACTCCTACGAGCAGTACTTC. It specifies CSAPGDSYEQYF.

This chain links TRBV6-1 with TRBJ2-6, with D tentatively TRBD2 (6 bases). In germline, CDR1 is MNHNS, CDR2 SASEGT. Trimming left V 5 bases short and J 0 bases short, with 17 bases between. The CDR3 is 18 residues long. CDR3 sequence (DNA): TGTGCCAGCAGTAGACCGGGGCGGGGCCGCTCTGGGGCCAACGTCCTGACTTTC. Amino acid sequence: CASSRPGRGRSGANVLTF.

The CDR3 region is CASSLGQRIQYF. As DNA, the CDR3 is TGTGCCAGCAGTTTGGGCCAACGCATTCAGTACTTC. The chain links TRBV12-3 or TRBV12-4 to TRBJ2-7; D is undetermined. TRBJ2-4 explains the end of the DNA better; the J call may be wrong. CDR3 size: 12 residues.